These T cell receptor beta chains were read from a single sample in a study of T-cell memory formation after mild COVID-19. Each CDR3 protein gets one entry after TCRdb re-called the 5' RACE reads with MiXCR. The sample records 150,000 to 200,000 distinct CDR3 sequences, about a fifth being singletons. Sequenced sample: PBMCs or a T cell subset sorted from them (not recorded which). Receptors were obtained from an adult woman who had mild COVID-19 (a few samples of this study predate the infection). Cell type and time point are not known. The CDR3 runs from the conserved cysteine through the conserved F or W. The D gene is left open where the match is weak. Where a row states a size, it is once, few, many or the class of an expanded clone; other rows omit it.

V	D	J	size	DNA	CDR3
TRBV7-2	.	TRBJ2-1	few	TGTGCCAGCAGCCCGAGGGCGGGGTCTTTGACTGAGCAGTTCTTC	CASSPRAGSLTEQFF
TRBV30	.	TRBJ2-7	.	TGTGCCTGGAGTGACAGACCCTACGAGCAGTACTTC	CAWSDRPYEQYF
TRBV20-1	.	TRBJ1-1	.	TGCAGTGCTCCACAGGACATGAACACTGAAGCTTTCTTT	CSAPQDMNTEAFF
TRBV7-9	TRBD2	TRBJ2-5	few	TGTGCCAGCAGCTCTAGCGGGGGAAGTATAGGGAAAGAGACCCAGTACTTC	CASSSSGGSIGKETQYF
TRBV25-1	.	TRBJ2-1	few	TGTGCCAGCACTCACGTCGGGGGCGGTGAGCAGTTCTTC	CASTHVGGGEQFF
TRBV12-3/TRBV12-4	.	TRBJ1-5	.	TGTGCCAGCAGTTTGGAACAGGGAAACTTGGCCCAGCATTTT	CASSLEQGNLAQHF
TRBV24-1	.	TRBJ1-2	few	TGTGCCACCAGTGATGAGGAGAGAGGCTACACCTTC	CATSDEERGYTF
TRBV12-3/TRBV12-4	TRBD2	TRBJ2-7	many	TGTGCCAGCAGTCCTATCAGCGGGAGGGACGAGCAGTACTTC	CASSPISGRDEQYF
TRBV4-1	.	TRBJ1-5	few	TGCGCCAGCAGCCAAAATTCCGGGAGAAATCAGCCCCAGCATTTT	CASSQNSGRNQPQHF
TRBV15	.	TRBJ2-3	.	TGTGCCACCAGCAGAAAGAGCACAGATACGCAGTATTTT	CATSRKSTDTQYF
TRBV20-1	.	TRBJ2-7	.	TGCAGTGCTGAGGGACCCCTTACGGACGAGCAGTACTTC	CSAEGPLTDEQYF
TRBV19	.	TRBJ2-5	.	TGTGCCAGTAGTACTATTGGGGCCTCCCTTCGGGTAGAGACCAAGTACTTC	CASSTIGASLRVETKYF
TRBV29-1	TRBD2	TRBJ2-7	few	TGCAGCGTTGAACCCCTTCTAGCGGGAGTTACCTACGAGCAGTACTTC	CSVEPLLAGVTYEQYF
TRBV27	.	TRBJ2-4	few	TGTGCCAGCAGTTTATCGGGGTGGGGTGACAAAGTTCAGTACTTC	CASSLSGWGDKVQYF
TRBV4-2	.	TRBJ2-7	few	TGTGCCAGCAGCCAAGTGTTAACAGGCGGGTCGCAGTACTTC	CASSQVLTGGSQYF
TRBV24-1	.	TRBJ2-5	.	TGTGCCACCAGTGAAATCGACAGTTTCCAAGAGACCCAGTACTTC	CATSEIDSFQETQYF
TRBV11-2	TRBD1	TRBJ1-2	.	TGTGCCAGCAGCTTAGGTGGGACAGGTTCCGGCGGCTACACCTTC	CASSLGGTGSGGYTF